One T cell receptor beta chain is described in this entry. This entry is derived from a study of shared clonotypes between healthy human individuals. In germline, CDR1 is SGDLS, CDR2 YYNGEE. The germline V and J ends were trimmed by 0 bases and 7 bases, with 10 bases remaining between them. The CDR3 is 13 amino acids. TCRdb keeps only in-frame clones here, not all; method: immunoSEQ multiplex PCR. Among a few hundred thousand clones, roughly 95% were seen once, and the ten largest hold 0.11%. CD45RO-negative CD8 cells positively selected for CCR7 made up the naive population, which excluded terminally differentiated effector memory CD45RA+ cells. Donors were healthy HIV-negative adults without recent acute infections or vaccinations.

This chain uses TRBV9 with TRBJ1-2, with D unresolved. The TCR sequence derives from a woman aged 30 to 39 in good health. Sample: naive CD8+ T cells sorted from blood. CDR3 residues: CASSVGTHSGYTF. CDR3 coding DNA: TGTGCCAGCAGCGTAGGAACCCACTCTGGCTACACCTTC.